The T cell receptor (beta chain) described here comes from a study of blood T cells in healthy people across ages. V dropped 4 bases and J dropped 0; count of bases not matched to a gene: 6. Germline V lookup: CDR1 SGHRS, CDR2 YFSETQ. CDR3 length equals 15 residues. A second PCR, run for roughly 7 to 11 cycles, used a sample-barcoded 5' primer plus a J-beta primer mix. MiXCR, run by TCRdb on the 5' RACE reads, gives a single entry per CDR3 protein. The data show some 370,000 distinct CDR3 sequences, roughly half seen once. This clonotype was sampled from a man between 60 and 75 years old in good health. The chain employs TRBV5-1 and TRBJ2-5, with 7 bases that match TRBD2. Sequenced sample: blood. The CDR3 DNA is TGCGCCAGCAGCATGGGGCTAGCGGACCAAGAGACCCAGTACTTC. It translates to CASSMGLADQETQYF.